Presented here are 11 T cell receptor beta chains from one specimen sequenced in a study of shared clonotypes between healthy human individuals. The naive CD8 subset, CD45RO-negative cells positively selected for CCR7, excluded terminally differentiated effector memory CD45RA+ cells. Method: immunoSEQ multiplex PCR; TCRdb's copy keeps in-frame clones and lacks some. The sample lists 550,000 to 750,000 clones; just under 97% were seen once. The sample consisted of naive CD8+ T cells sorted from blood. These receptors all stem from a woman aged 30 to 39 in good health.

The chain uses TRBV7-9 and TRBJ1-5; D gene ambiguous. V lost 1 base to trimming and J lost 3 bases, with 7 bases between them. The CDR3 is made up of 14 amino acids. CDR1 SEHNR and CDR2 FQNEAQ come from the germline V gene (reference sequence). DNA of the CDR3: TGTGCCAGCAGCTTAGGGGAACTCAATCAGCCCCAGCATTTT. Encoded protein: CASSLGELNQPQHF. The full variable domain, in which reference TRBV7-9 and TRBJ1-5 provide the parts outside the CDR3, is DTGVSQNPRHKITKRGQNVTFRCDPISEHNRLYWYRQTLGQGPEFLTYFQNEAQLEKSRLLSDRFSAERPKGSFSTLEIQRTEQGDSAMYLCASSLGELNQPQHFGDGTRLSIL.

This chain joins TRBV4-2 and TRBJ1-3; the D is unclear. Trimming left V 0 bases short and J 4 bases short, with 10 bases between. The CDR3 runs 15 residues. Germline CDR1 is LGHNA and CDR2 is YNFKEQ. CDR3 nucleotides: TGTGCCAGCAGCCAAGAAGGGTGGCAAGGAAACACCATATATTTT. It translates to CASSQEGWQGNTIYF.

This chain joins TRBV4-1 and TRBJ2-7; TRBD2 aligns across 8 bases. This CDR3 spans 13 amino acids. V lost 4 bases and J lost 5; bases outside the gene matches: 4. Germline CDR1 reads MGHRA; CDR2 reads YSYEKL. CDR3 in amino acids: CASSPGRDHEQYF. The CDR3 nucleotides are TGCGCCAGCAGCCCCGGGAGGGACCACGAGCAGTACTTC.

This chain joins TRBV27 and TRBJ1-5; D is ambiguous. The CDR3 has 15 amino acids. From germline, CDR1 is MNHEY and CDR2 SMNVEV (reference sequence). V gave up 5 bases and J gave up 0 bases, with 11 bases separating them. In DNA, the CDR3 is TGTGCCAGCAGTATAAGCGGGGATAGCAATCAGCCCCAGCATTTT. Translation: CASSISGDSNQPQHF.

The V gene is TRBV5-1, the J gene TRBJ2-7, with D hard to call. This CDR3 comprises 14 residues. CDR1 and CDR2 (germline): SGHRS, YFSETQ. Trimming removed 2 bases from V and 6 bases from J, with 15 bases in between. The DNA of the CDR3 is TGCGCCAGCAGCTTAACATTGAGCTTCCCCGAGCAGTACTTC. This encodes CASSLTLSFPEQYF.

J is TRBJ2-3 and V is TRBV6-1; 9 nucleotides align to TRBD2. J was trimmed by 10 bases and V by 6 bases; bases with no gene match: 5. This CDR3 is built from 12 residues. Germline loops: CDR1 MNHNS, CDR2 SASEGT. CDR3 in amino acids: CASRGTSSAQYF. CDR3 DNA sequence: TGTGCCAGCAGGGGGACTAGCTCAGCGCAGTATTTT.

The V gene is TRBV9, the J gene TRBJ2-1; D could derive from TRBD1 or TRBD2 (5 bases each). Germline lookup yields CDR1 SGDLS and CDR2 YYNGEE. The CDR3 contains 13 residues. The ends were cut back, 1 base at V and 7 bases at J, with 9 bases in the middle. The CDR3 nucleotides are TGTGCCAGCAGCGTAATGGGGACGAATGAGCAGTTCTTC. Protein: CASSVMGTNEQFF.

This rearrangement joins TRBV9 to TRBJ1-1; TRBD1 matches 8 bases. V trimming: 0 bases; J trimming: 4 bases; junction bases outside the gene matches: 5. The CDR3 consists of 15 residues. Germline V gene data show CDR1 as SGDLS and CDR2 as YYNGEE. Here the CDR3 DNA reads TGTGCCAGCAGCGTAGATATAACAGGGGGCACTGAAGCTTTCTTT. Protein sequence: CASSVDITGGTEAFF.

The rearrangement uses TRBV27 and TRBJ2-7; D not certain. The germline gives CDR1 MNHEY, CDR2 SMNVEV (reference sequence). Trimming shortened V by 10 bases and J by 5 bases, and 15 bases separated the two germline ends. The CDR3 runs 12 residues. CDR3: CATSNRPDEQYF. CDR3 nucleotide sequence: TGTGCCACCTCGAACCGGCCCGACGAGCAGTACTTC.

A single count supports this clone. This chain links TRBV9 with TRBJ2-1, with 7 positions matching TRBD2. Germline CDR1 and CDR2: SGDLS and YYNGEE. The J segment lost 0 bases and the V segment lost 5 bases, leaving 8 bases of the junction unmatched. The CDR3 covers 16 residues. The CDR3 loop is CASSTNWEGSYNEQFF. In DNA, the CDR3 is TGTGCCAGCAGTACCAACTGGGAGGGCTCCTACAATGAGCAGTTCTTC.

This clone was found once. Germline and junction disagree at one end, which may indicate a read error. The chain has TRBV11-2 and TRBJ2-3; no clear D gene. From germline, CDR1 is SGHAT and CDR2 FQNNGV. The CDR3 is made up of 12 amino acids. CDR3 protein: CASSVDLDTQYF. CDR3 in DNA: TGTGCCAGCAGCGTAGACCTGGATACGCAGTATTTT.